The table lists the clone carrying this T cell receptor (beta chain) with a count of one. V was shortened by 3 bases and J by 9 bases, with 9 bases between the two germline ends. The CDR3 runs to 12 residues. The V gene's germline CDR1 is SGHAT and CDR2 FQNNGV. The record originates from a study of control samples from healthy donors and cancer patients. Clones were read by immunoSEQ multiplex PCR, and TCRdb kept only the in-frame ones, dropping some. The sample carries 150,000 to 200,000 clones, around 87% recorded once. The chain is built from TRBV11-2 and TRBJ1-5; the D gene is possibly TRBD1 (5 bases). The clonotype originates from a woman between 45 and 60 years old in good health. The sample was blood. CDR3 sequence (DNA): TGTGCCAGCAGCTTGGGCACAGGGCCCCAGCATTTT. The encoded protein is CASSLGTGPQHF.